Following are 7 T cell receptor beta chains from one sample sequenced in a study of blood T cell repertoires in COVID-19. The protocol was immunoSEQ multiplex PCR, while the TCRdb copy is restricted to in-frame clones and leaves out a portion. The sample shows about 260,000 clones, approximately 90% of them seen only once. Material: PBMCs or T cells enriched from blood (not recorded which). The source of these receptors is a woman in her forties or fifties who had recovered from COVID-19.

The J gene is TRBJ2-4, the V gene TRBV4-1, with 10 bases lining up with TRBD2. Trimming took 0 bases from V and 3 from J; bases not matched to a gene: 5. CDR1 is MGHRA, CDR2 YSYEKL, per germline. The length of the CDR3 is 17 residues. CDR3 sequence reads: CASSQDSLAGDKNIQYF. Here the CDR3 DNA reads TGCGCCAGCAGCCAAGACTCGCTAGCGGGAGACAAAAACATTCAGTACTTC.

As for this clone: Other DNA sequences of this sample code for an identical CDR3. The chain recombines TRBV30 with TRBJ2-7, with a weak D call TRBD2 (7 bases). Trimming left V 4 bases short and J 4 bases short, with 17 bases between. This CDR3 spans 14 amino acids. CDR1 is GTSNPN and CDR2 is SVGIG in the germline V gene (reference sequence). The CDR3 is CAWNRRGGTYEQYF. The CDR3 DNA is TGTGCCTGGAACAGAAGGGGGGGAACATACGAGCAGTACTTC.

This clone has only a few counts. The chain employs TRBV28 and TRBJ1-5; D may be TRBD1 (5 bases). This CDR3 has 15 amino acids. Trimming took 11 bases from V and 0 from J, leaving 17 bases between them. The germline V gene has CDR1 MDHEN and CDR2 SYDVKM. CDR3 sequence reads: CASLGQGLSNQPQHF. In DNA form, the CDR3 reads TGTGCCTCTTTGGGGCAGGGCCTTAGCAATCAGCCCCAGCATTTT.

The chain carries TRBV28 and TRBJ2-7; 7 nucleotides agree with TRBD1. The germline CDR1 and CDR2 sequences are MDHEN and SYDVKM. V was pared by 8 bases and J by 2 bases, with 12 bases of the junction left unmatched. This CDR3 comprises 15 residues. This chain's CDR3 is CASGSTGTDPYEQYF. CDR3 DNA sequence: TGTGCCAGCGGTTCAACCGGGACAGATCCCTACGAGCAGTACTTC.

The chain recombines TRBV18 with TRBJ1-4; a possible D gene is TRBD1 (5 bases). The CDR3 runs 18 residues. Deletions cut 3 bases from V and 7 bases from J, with 24 bases between. Per the germline V gene, CDR1 is KGHSH and CDR2 is LQKENI. Here the CDR3 reads CASSPTLGGTSFREKLFF. The CDR3 DNA follows: TGTGCCAGCTCACCGACCTTAGGAGGGACTAGTTTTCGTGAAAAACTGTTTTTT.

The chain combines TRBV5-1 with TRBJ2-1, with 9 bases lining up with TRBD2. CDR1 SGHRS and CDR2 YFSETQ come from the germline V gene. This CDR3 has 18 amino acids. The trim removed 0 bases at V and 8 bases at J, leaving 15 bases unmatched. CDR3 coding DNA: TGCGCCAGCAGCTTGGAGGGCGGGAGGGCCTTTAGGGGGGATGAGCAGTTCTTC. Residues: CASSLEGGRAFRGDEQFF.

This sequence joins TRBV14 and TRBJ1-6; D is unclear. Trimming shortened V by 2 bases and J by 7 bases, and 6 bases separated the two germline ends. The CDR3 is 13 amino acids. Germline CDR1 reads SGHDN; CDR2 reads FVKESK. The CDR3 nucleotides are TGTGCCAGCAGCCAAACAGAAAATTCACCCCTCCACTTT. Translation: CASSQTENSPLHF.